This paragraph reports one TCR beta chain. The sample comes from a study of PD-L1 blockade in urothelial cancer. Libraries were prepared by immunoSEQ multiplex PCR; TCRdb keeps only in-frame clonotypes and omits some of them. The sample carries roughly 60,000 clones, roughly 80% recorded once. Germline lookup yields CDR1 LNHDA and CDR2 SQIVND (reference sequence). V dropped 8 bases and J dropped 5; count of bases not matched to a gene: 14. This CDR3 spans 16 amino acids. Sequenced material: PBMCs, taken around atezolizumab (anti-PD-L1) treatment. This sequence joins TRBV19 and TRBJ1-4, with TRBD1 identical over 7 bases. This receptor was taken from a man between 65 and 85 years old with urothelial cancer. The CDR3 is CASGLLTGLGNEKLFF. DNA for the CDR3: TGTGCCAGTGGGTTACTGACAGGGCTGGGCAATGAAAAACTGTTTTTT.